This T cell receptor (beta chain) was captured in a study of T cell repertoires in cytomegalovirus infection (dated by TCRdb to about 2019). For the study in its entirety: Donor HLA type was relevant to the analysis, as public TCR beta signatures indicated carriage of CMV infection together with the matching HLA type.

This clonotype was detected only a few times. Its recognized antigen is unknown. No base quality information exists; no much larger clone differs at one position. Data came from an Illumina HiSeq 1500. Using fastp trimming at Q25 and MiXCR clonotype assembly, TCRdb reanalyzed the public sequencing data and kept in-frame beta chains. Records with the same CDR3 protein are collapsed into one entry carrying the most frequent genes and DNA. The sample data list about 130,000 distinct CDR3 sequences, and more than 20% of these were observed just once. Jointly, the top ten make up roughly 33% of the sample. What the work shows at the level of the full study, not this receptor alone: The ex vivo response was dominated by HLA-C-restricted CMV-specific TCR beta clonotypes, which also provided the single most frequent clonotype in two of eight donors. Cumulative frequency of public TCR beta family members discriminated carriers of CMV infection plus the relevant HLA type in this cohort and an independent approximately 340-donor cohort.

CDR1 and CDR2 (LGHNA, YSLEER) derive from the germline V gene. V is pared back by 2 bases and J by 10 bases, with 20 bases lying between the germline termini. The cysteine opens and the phenylalanine closes a CDR3 of 15 amino acids. Only the CDR3 portion is preserved as DNA: 45 bases, with reading frame beginning at the first base. The sequence was collected from a human donor in good health (CMV status not recorded). Some clones in this sample may be carry-over from other donors' samples. Input material: PBMCs, sequenced either directly or after in vitro stimulation (not recorded which). The chain is made from TRBV4-3 and TRBJ1-2; too little of a D gene remains to name it. The CDR3 region reads CASSQSSVADQSYTF. The DNA is TGCGCCAGCAGCCAAAGTTCGGTAGCCGACCAGTCCTACACCTTC.